Presented here are 10 T cell receptor beta chains from one specimen sequenced in a study of blood T cell repertoires in COVID-19. Generated by immunoSEQ multiplex PCR, the TCRdb table keeps only in-frame clones and is missing some. The data show 150,000 to 200,000 clones, under 90% seen once. Sequencing input: peripheral blood. The receptors shown here come from a man in his sixties with acute or convalescent COVID-19.

The chain employs TRBV10-3 and TRBJ1-3, with no clear D. Trimming removed 11 bases from V and 0 bases from J, with 11 bases in between. This CDR3 is built from 13 residues. Germline V gives CDR1 ENHRY, CDR2 SYGVKD. The chain's CDR3 is CALGSSSGNTIYF. CDR3 in DNA: TGTGCCCTAGGATCTTCCTCTGGAAACACCATATATTTT.

This clone appeared once. V usage is TRBV4-1 and J usage is TRBJ2-5; TRBD1 might be the D (6 bases). The CDR3 is 15 residues long. Germline CDR1 is MGHRA and CDR2 is YSYEKL. The V gene lost 0 bases and the J gene lost 9 bases, with 17 bases spanning the gap. CDR3 nucleotide sequence: TGCGCCAGCAGCCAAGAACAGGGCCGGTCCTGGGCCCAGTACTTC. This gives the protein CASSQEQGRSWAQYF.

V usage is TRBV3-1 (or the pseudogene TRBV3-2) and J usage is TRBJ2-2; D uncertain. The CDR3 has 12 amino acids. Germline assignment: CDR1 LGHDT and CDR2 YNNKEL (reference sequence). Trimming took 3 bases from V and 4 from J, leaving 3 bases between them. The CDR3 region has the DNA TGTGCCAGCAGCCACGGCACCGGGGAGCTGTTTTTT. It specifies CASSHGTGELFF.

The chain has TRBV21-1 and TRBJ2-6; the listed D gene, TRBD1, was not tested against the DNA. TRBV21-1 constitutes a pseudogene. The CDR3 is made up of 23 amino acids. In DNA form, the CDR3 reads TGTGCCAGCAGCAAAAGGGGGGAACCTCAGTGGACAGGGGCTTCGACTGGGGCCAACGTCCTGACTTTC. Its translation is CASSKRGEPQWTGASTGANVLTF.

This sequence joins TRBV9 and TRBJ2-7; 10 nucleotides line up with TRBD2. There are 18 residues in the CDR3. Losses at the gene ends were 0 bases for V and 0 bases for J; bases not matched to a gene: 9. The germline V gene encodes CDR1 SGDLS and CDR2 YYNGEE. As DNA, the CDR3 is TGTGCCAGCAGCGTAGCAGGAGGTACTAGCGGGACCTCCTACGAGCAGTACTTC. Protein product: CASSVAGGTSGTSYEQYF.

The rearrangement joins TRBV15 to TRBJ2-5, with D uncertain. The ends were cut back, 0 bases at V and 3 bases at J, with 5 bases in the middle. CDR3 size: 13 residues. Germline CDR1 LNHNV, CDR2 YYDKDF (reference sequence). The chain's CDR3 is CATSRDREETQYF. The CDR3 DNA sequence: TGTGCCACCAGCAGAGATCGGGAAGAGACCCAGTACTTC.

V gene TRBV6-2 or TRBV6-3 combines with J gene TRBJ2-2, with D possibly TRBD1 on 6 matching bases. There are 14 residues in the CDR3. Germline V gives CDR1 MNHEY, CDR2 SVGEGT. With 2 bases removed from V and 5 bases from J, the gap between germline ends came to 9 bases. The CDR3 region is CASSYRGITGELFF. CDR3 coding DNA: TGTGCCAGCAGTTACAGGGGGATTACCGGGGAGCTGTTTTTT.

This clone was observed a single time. The chain couples TRBV7-3 to TRBJ2-3; 7 bases align to TRBD2. Germline V gives CDR1 SGHTA, CDR2 FQGTGA. This CDR3 has 15 amino acids. J lost 4 bases, V lost 3 bases, and 7 bases had no gene match. The CDR3 reads CASSFGLGRADTQYF. CDR3 in DNA: TGTGCCAGCAGCTTCGGGCTGGGGAGGGCAGATACGCAGTATTTT.

The chain employs TRBV2 and TRBJ1-2; 10 bases are shared with TRBD1. Germline V gene sequence: CDR1 SNHLY, CDR2 FYNNEI. J was trimmed by 8 bases and V by 9 bases; bases with no gene match: 12. The CDR3 is 14 residues long. CDR3 DNA: TGTGCCAGTTTGACCCAACCGGGACAGGGGGGCTACACCTTC. It is translated as CASLTQPGQGGYTF.

This chain joins TRBV7-9 and TRBJ1-2, with TRBD1 matching over 8 bases. The J segment lost 6 bases and the V segment lost 3 bases, leaving 9 bases of the junction unmatched. Per the germline V gene, CDR1 is SEHNR and CDR2 is FQNEAQ (reference sequence). The CDR3 consists of 15 residues. The CDR3 region is CASSFLGQGRDGYTF. As DNA, the CDR3 is TGTGCCAGCAGCTTCTTAGGACAGGGAAGGGATGGCTACACCTTC.